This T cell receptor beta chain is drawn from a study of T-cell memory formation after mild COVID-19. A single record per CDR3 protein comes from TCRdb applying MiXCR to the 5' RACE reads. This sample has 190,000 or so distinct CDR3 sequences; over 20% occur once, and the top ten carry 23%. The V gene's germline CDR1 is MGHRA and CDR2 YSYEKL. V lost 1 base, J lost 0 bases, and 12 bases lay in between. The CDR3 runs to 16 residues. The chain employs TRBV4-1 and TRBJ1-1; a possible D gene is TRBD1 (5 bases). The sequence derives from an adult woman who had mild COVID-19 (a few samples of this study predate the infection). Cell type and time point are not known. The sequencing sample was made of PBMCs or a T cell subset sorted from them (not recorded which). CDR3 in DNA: TGCGCCAGCAGCCAAGTCGACAGAGCCTTGAACACTGAAGCTTTCTTT. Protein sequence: CASSQVDRALNTEAFF.